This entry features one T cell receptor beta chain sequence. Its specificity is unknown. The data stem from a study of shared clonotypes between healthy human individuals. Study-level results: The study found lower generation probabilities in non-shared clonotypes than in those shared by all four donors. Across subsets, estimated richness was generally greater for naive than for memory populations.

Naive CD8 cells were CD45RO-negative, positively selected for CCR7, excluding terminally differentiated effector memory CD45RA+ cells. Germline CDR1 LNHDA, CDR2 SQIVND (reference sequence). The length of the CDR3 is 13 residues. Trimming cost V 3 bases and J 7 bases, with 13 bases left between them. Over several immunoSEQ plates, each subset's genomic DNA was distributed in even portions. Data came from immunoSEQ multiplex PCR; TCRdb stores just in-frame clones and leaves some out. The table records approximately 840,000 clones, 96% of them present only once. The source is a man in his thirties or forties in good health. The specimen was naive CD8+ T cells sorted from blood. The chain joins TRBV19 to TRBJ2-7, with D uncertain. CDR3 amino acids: CASSIVGNREQYF. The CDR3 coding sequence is TGTGCCAGTAGTATCGTTGGGAATAGAGAGCAGTACTTC.